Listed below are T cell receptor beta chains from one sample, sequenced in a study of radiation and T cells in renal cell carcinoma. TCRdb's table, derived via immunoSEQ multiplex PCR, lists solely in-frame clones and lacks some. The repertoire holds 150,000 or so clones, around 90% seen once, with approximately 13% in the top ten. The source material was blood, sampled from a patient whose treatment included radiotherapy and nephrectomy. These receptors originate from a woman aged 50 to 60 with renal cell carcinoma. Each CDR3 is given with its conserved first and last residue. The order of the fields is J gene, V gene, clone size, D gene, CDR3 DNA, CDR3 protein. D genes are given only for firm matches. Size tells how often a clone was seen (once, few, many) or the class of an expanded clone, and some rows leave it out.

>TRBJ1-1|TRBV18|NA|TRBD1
TGTGCCAGCTCACCAAGGGGACAGTTGAACACTGAAGCTTTCTTT
CASSPRGQLNTEAFF
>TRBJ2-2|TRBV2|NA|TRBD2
TGTGCCAGCAGTTTACTAGCGGGAAACACCGGGGAGCTGTTTTTT
CASSLLAGNTGELFF
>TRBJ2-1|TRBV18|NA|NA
TGTGCCAGCTCACCAGTCCAGGGGGAGCAGTTCTTC
CASSPVQGEQFF
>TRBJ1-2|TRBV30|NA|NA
TGTGCCTGGAGTGTGAAGACAGGCAACTCCTATGGCTACACCTTC
CAWSVKTGNSYGYTF
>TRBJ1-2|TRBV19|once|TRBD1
TGTGCCAGCCAACGGGGACAGACAGTTAACTATGGCTACACCTTC
CASQRGQTVNYGYTF
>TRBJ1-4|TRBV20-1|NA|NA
TGCAGTGCTAGAGATCGAGAAAAACTGTTTTTT
CSARDREKLFF
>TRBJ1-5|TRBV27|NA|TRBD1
TGTGCCAGCAGTTTAACCTTCGACAGGGGCGGTGGTCAGCCCCAGCATTTT
CASSLTFDRGGGQPQHF
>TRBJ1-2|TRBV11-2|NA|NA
TGTGCCAGCAGCTTAGAGGACAGTGTCTATGGCTACACCTTC
CASSLEDSVYGYTF
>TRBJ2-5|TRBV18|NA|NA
TGTGCCAGCTCACCACCGTCAGAGACCCAGTACTTC
CASSPPSETQYF
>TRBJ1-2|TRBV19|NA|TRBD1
TGTGCCAGTAGTCACCAGGGGGACTATGGCTACACCTTC
CASSHQGDYGYTF
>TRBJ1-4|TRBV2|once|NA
TGTGCCAGCAGTGCCCTCAGGGAGGCTAATGAAAAACTGTTTTTT
CASSALREANEKLFF
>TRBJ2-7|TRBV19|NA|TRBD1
TGTGCCAGTAGTATAGAGGCCACAGGGGGCAGATACGAGCAGTACTTC
CASSIEATGGRYEQYF
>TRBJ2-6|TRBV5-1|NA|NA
TGCGCCAGCAGCTCCCAAATTTCGGGGGCCAACGTCCTGACTTTC
CASSSQISGANVLTF
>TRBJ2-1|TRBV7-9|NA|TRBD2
TGTGCCAGCAGCTTTCCAGCGGGGGGCTACAATGAGCAGTTCTTC
CASSFPAGGYNEQFF
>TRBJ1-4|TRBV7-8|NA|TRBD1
TGTGCCAGCAGCCGGACAGGGGGAGATGAAAAACTGTTTTTT
CASSRTGGDEKLFF
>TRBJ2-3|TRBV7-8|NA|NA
TGTGCCAGCACGCCGGGGGCGCCGAGCACAGATACGCAGTATTTT
CASTPGAPSTDTQYF
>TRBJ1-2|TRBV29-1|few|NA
TGCAGCGTTTTGGAGCGCTCACACAATGGCTACACCTTC
CSVLERSHNGYTF
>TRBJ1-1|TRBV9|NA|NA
TGTGCCAGCAGCGTAATGGGACCGGACACTGAAGCTTTCTTT
CASSVMGPDTEAFF
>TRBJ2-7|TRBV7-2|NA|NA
TGTGCCAGCAGTTCCCAGAGCTCCTACGAGCAGTACTTC
CASSSQSSYEQYF
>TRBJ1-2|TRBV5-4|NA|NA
TGTGCCAGCAGCTTGGCCGAGCAGGTCCGCTATGGCTACACCTTC
CASSLAEQVRYGYTF
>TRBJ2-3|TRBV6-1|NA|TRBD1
TGTGCCAGCAACAGGGGGACATCGATGCAGTATTTT
CASNRGTSMQYF
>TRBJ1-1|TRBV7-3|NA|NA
TGTGCCAGCAGCCCCTCTGTGAACACTGAAGCTTTCTTT
CASSPSVNTEAFF
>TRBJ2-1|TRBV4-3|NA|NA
TGCGCCAGCAGCCAAGACTTTATGGTCAATGAGCAGTTCTTC
CASSQDFMVNEQFF
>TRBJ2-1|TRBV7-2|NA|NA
TGTGCCAGCAGCTTAGCTGGGCGGAGCCTGCAGTTCTTC
CASSLAGRSLQFF
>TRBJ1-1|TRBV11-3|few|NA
TGTGCCAGCAGCTTTGACAGCTACGCTGAAGCTTTCTTT
CASSFDSYAEAFF
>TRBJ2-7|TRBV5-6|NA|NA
TGTGCCAGCAGCTTGTATTTTGGCGACAGATCCTACGAGCAGTACTTC
CASSLYFGDRSYEQYF
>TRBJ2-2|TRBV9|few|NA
TGTGCCAGCAGCGTAGGCCACAGGAACACCGGGGAGCTGTTTTTT
CASSVGHRNTGELFF
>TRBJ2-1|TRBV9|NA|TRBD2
TGTGCCAGCAGCCCCCGACTAGCGGGGTACAATGAGCAGTTCTTC
CASSPRLAGYNEQFF
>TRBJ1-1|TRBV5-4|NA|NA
TGTGCCAGCAGCACGCAGGACAGACTTGTTCTTAAGGACACTGAAGCTTTCTTT
CASSTQDRLVLKDTEAFF
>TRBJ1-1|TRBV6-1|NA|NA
TGTGCCAGCAATAAAATTCGAGAAACTGAAGCTTTCTTT
CASNKIRETEAFF
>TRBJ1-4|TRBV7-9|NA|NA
TGTGCCAGCCGCTTGGTTAATGAAAAACTGTTTTTT
CASRLVNEKLFF
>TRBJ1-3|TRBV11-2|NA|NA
TGTGCCAGCAGCTTAGAACCCTCTGGAAACACCATATATTTT
CASSLEPSGNTIYF
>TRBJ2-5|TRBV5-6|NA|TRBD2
TGTGCCAGCAGCTTCTTACGAACCTCCGGGGCCGGGAGGGAGACCCAGTACTTC
CASSFLRTSGAGRETQYF
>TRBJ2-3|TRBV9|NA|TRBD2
TGTGCCAGCAGCGTGAGCGGGGGGGCAGATACGCAGTATTTT
CASSVSGGADTQYF
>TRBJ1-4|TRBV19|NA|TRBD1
TGTGCCAGTAATCAACAGGGGGTAACGGGAAAACTGTTTTTT
CASNQQGVTGKLFF
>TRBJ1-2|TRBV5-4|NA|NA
TGTGCCGCGTGGGGGAACTATGGCTACACCTTC
CAAWGNYGYTF
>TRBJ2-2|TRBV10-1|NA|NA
TGCGCCAGTGCTAAGGGTTTGAACACCGGGGAGCTGTTTTTT
CASAKGLNTGELFF
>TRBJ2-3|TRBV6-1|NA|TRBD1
TGTGCCAGCAGTGAAGCGGGACTATTGGGGACAGGGGGCTCAGATACGCAGTATTTT
CASSEAGLLGTGGSDTQYF
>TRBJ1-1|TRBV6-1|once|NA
TGTGCCAGCAGCCTACGGGGTTTGGGCACTGAAGCTTTCTTT
CASSLRGLGTEAFF
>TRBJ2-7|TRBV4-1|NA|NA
TGCGCCAGCAGCCAAGGGGGGCCCGCAGGGCGCTCAACCTACGAGCAGTACTTC
CASSQGGPAGRSTYEQYF
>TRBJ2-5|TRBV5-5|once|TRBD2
TGTGCCAGCAGCTTGGGAGCGGGGGGCCTCCAAGAGACCCAGTACTTC
CASSLGAGGLQETQYF
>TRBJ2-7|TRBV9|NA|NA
TGTGCCAGCAGCGTAGCGGGGGGCCCCTTGGGTGGCGAGCAGTACTTC
CASSVAGGPLGGEQYF
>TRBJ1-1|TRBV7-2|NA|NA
TGTGCCAGCAGCTTAACCTTGCGGGATGAAGCTTTCTTT
CASSLTLRDEAFF